This T cell receptor (beta chain) derives from a study of naive and memory T cell subsets. There are 17 residues in the CDR3. V lost 5 bases and J 0 bases, leaving 20 bases between the germline ends. Germline CDR1 and CDR2: SNHLY and FYNNEI. The beta constant-region primer was an equimolar mix of two oligonucleotides covering TRBC1 and TRBC2. TCRdb fed the UMI-ligation and nested PCR reads into MiXCR, producing one record per CDR3 protein. The sample comprises 89,000 or so distinct CDR3 sequences, about 12% of which are singletons, and about 0.93% rests with the top ten. This clonotype was observed a handful of times.

The receptor was isolated from a human donor in good health. The sample was central memory CD4+ T cells from blood. This chain connects TRBV2 to TRBJ2-7; D might be TRBD1 (6 bases). CDR3 bases: TGTGCCAGCAGTCTCAGGGGTCCCGGAGAGAGCTCCTACGAGCAGTACTTC. Protein: CASSLRGPGESSYEQYF.